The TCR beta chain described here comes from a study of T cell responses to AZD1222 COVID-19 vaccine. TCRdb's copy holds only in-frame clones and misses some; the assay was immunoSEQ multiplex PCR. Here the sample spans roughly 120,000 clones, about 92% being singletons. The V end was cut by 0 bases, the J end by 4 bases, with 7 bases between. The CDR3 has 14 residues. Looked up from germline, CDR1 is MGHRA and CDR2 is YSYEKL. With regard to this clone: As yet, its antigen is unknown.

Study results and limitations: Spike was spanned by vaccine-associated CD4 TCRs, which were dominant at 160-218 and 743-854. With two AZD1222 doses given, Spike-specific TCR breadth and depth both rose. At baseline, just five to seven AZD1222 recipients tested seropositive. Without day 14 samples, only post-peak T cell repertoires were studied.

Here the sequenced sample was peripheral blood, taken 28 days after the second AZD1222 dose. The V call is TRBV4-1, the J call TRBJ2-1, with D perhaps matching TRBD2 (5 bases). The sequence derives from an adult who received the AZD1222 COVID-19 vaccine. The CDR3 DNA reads TGCGCCAGCAGCCAAGAACAGCGGTACAATGAGCAGTTCTTC. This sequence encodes CASSQEQRYNEQFF.